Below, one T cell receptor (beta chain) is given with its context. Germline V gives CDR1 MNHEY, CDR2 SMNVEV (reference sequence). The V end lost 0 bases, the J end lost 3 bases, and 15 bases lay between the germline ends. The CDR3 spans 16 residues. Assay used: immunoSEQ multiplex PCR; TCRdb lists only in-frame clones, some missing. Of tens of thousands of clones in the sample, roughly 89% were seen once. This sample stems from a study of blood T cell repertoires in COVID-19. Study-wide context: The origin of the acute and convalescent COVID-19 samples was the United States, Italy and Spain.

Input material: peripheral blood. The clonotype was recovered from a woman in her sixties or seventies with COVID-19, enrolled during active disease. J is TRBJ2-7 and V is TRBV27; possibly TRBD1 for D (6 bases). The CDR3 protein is CASSLSPIGGLYEQYF. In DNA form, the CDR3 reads TGTGCCAGCAGTTTATCACCTATAGGGGGTCTCTACGAGCAGTACTTC.